Listed below are T cell receptor beta chains from one sample, sequenced in a study of OX40 agonist ivuxolimab in advanced cancers. Using immunoSEQ multiplex PCR, the repertoire was profiled, and TCRdb retains in-frame clones only, with some absent. The profile shows 95,000 to 100,000 clones, about 80% of them singletons. This specimen was CD4+ or CD8+ T cells sorted from blood, taken in a trial of the OX40 agonist ivuxolimab. These TCRs come from an adult with an advanced solid tumor such as melanoma, head and neck, liver or kidney cancer. CDR3s include the opening cysteine and the closing phenylalanine or tryptophan. Fields, in order: D gene, J gene, clone size, V gene, CDR3 protein, CDR3 DNA. The D gene is left open where the match is weak. Size tells how often a clone was seen (once, few, many) or the class of an expanded clone, and some rows leave it out.

TRBD2 | TRBJ2-5 | - | TRBV7-8 | CAISSGGDGQETQYF | TGTGCCATCTCCTCGGGGGGGGACGGCCAAGAGACCCAGTACTTC
TRBD1 | TRBJ2-7 | - | TRBV19 | CASSLQGLTYEQYF | TGTGCCAGTAGTCTACAGGGGTTAACCTACGAGCAGTACTTC
TRBD2 | TRBJ2-2 | - | TRBV6-6 | CASSYGTSGMIGELFF | TGTGCCAGCAGTTACGGGACTAGCGGGATGATTGGGGAGCTGTTTTTT
TRBD2 | TRBJ2-5 | - | TRBV5-1 | CASSPAPSGRSETQYF | TGCGCCAGCAGCCCGGCCCCTAGCGGGAGGAGTGAGACCCAGTACTTC
- | TRBJ2-1 | - | TRBV4-1 | CASSQGGTAYNEQFF | TGCGCCAGCAGCCAAGGCGGGACAGCCTACAATGAGCAGTTCTTC
- | TRBJ2-7 | - | TRBV19 | CATRRYRAYEQYF | TGTGCCACCCGCAGGTACAGGGCCTACGAGCAGTACTTC
TRBD2 | TRBJ2-7 | - | TRBV7-2 | CASSTSGRSNYEQYF | TGTGCCAGCAGCACTAGCGGGAGATCAAACTACGAGCAGTACTTC
- | TRBJ1-5 | - | TRBV28 | CASSLVGGSNQPQHF | TGTGCCAGCAGTTTGGTAGGGGGTAGCAATCAGCCCCAGCATTTT
TRBD2 | TRBJ2-3 | - | TRBV5-1 | CASSRGLAGGPASTDTQYF | TGCGCCAGCAGCCGGGGACTAGCGGGAGGACCCGCTAGCACAGATACGCAGTATTTT
- | TRBJ2-6 | once | TRBV5-1 | CASSAPSGANVLTF | TGCGCCAGCAGCGCACCTTCGGGGGCCAACGTCCTGACTTTC
TRBD2 | TRBJ2-5 | once | TRBV12-5 | CASGLLASGKYRGETQYF | TGTGCTAGTGGTTTGTTGGCTAGCGGGAAGTATCGGGGAGAGACCCAGTACTTC
- | TRBJ2-7 | - | TRBV30 | CAWSTSYEQYF | TGTGCCTGGAGTACCTCCTACGAGCAGTACTTC
TRBD2 | TRBJ2-1 | - | TRBV7-2 | CASSLPPLLAGVNEQFF | TGTGCCAGCAGCTTACCCCCTCTCTTAGCGGGAGTCAATGAGCAGTTCTTC
TRBD1 | TRBJ1-2 | - | TRBV6-5 | CASSPTGNYGYTF | TGTGCCAGCAGTCCGACAGGGAACTATGGCTACACCTTC
- | TRBJ2-3 | - | TRBV2 | CASKLSFPDTQYF | TGTGCCAGCAAGCTTAGCTTTCCCGATACGCAGTATTTT
- | TRBJ1-5 | few | TRBV2 | CASRGEDQPQHF | TGTGCCAGCAGGGGGGAAGATCAGCCCCAGCATTTT
- | TRBJ1-3 | few | TRBV18 | CASSLATAGNSGNTIYF | TGTGCCAGCTCACTAGCGACGGCTGGGAACTCTGGAAACACCATATATTTT
TRBD2 | TRBJ2-2 | - | TRBV9 | CASSVEMKRGTGELFF | TGTGCCAGCAGCGTAGAGATGAAGCGGGGCACCGGGGAGCTGTTTTTT
TRBD1 | TRBJ1-5 | - | TRBV19 | CASSVDRVQPQHF | TGTGCCAGTAGTGTGGACAGGGTCCAGCCCCAGCATTTT
TRBD2 | TRBJ2-7 | - | TRBV29-1 | CSVEDLTSGYEQYF | TGCAGCGTTGAAGATCTGACTAGCGGTTACGAGCAGTACTTC
- | TRBJ1-1 | - | TRBV6-5 | CASSYQVSPTEAFF | TGTGCCAGCAGTTACCAGGTTAGCCCGACTGAAGCTTTCTTT
- | TRBJ2-7 | - | TRBV6-5 | CASGWGSTYEQYF | TGTGCCAGCGGTTGGGGGAGCACCTACGAGCAGTACTTC
- | TRBJ2-5 | - | TRBV7-2 | CASSLAETQYF | TGTGCCAGCAGCTTAGCAGAGACCCAGTACTTC
- | TRBJ1-1 | few | TRBV7-9 | CASSLAGTGNTEAFF | TGTGCCAGCAGCTTAGCGGGGACTGGGAACACTGAAGCTTTCTTT
- | TRBJ2-7 | - | TRBV7-9 | CASSHEGYPYEQYF | TGTGCCAGCAGCCACGAGGGGTATCCCTACGAGCAGTACTTC
- | TRBJ2-7 | - | TRBV30 | CAWSGQNEQYF | TGTGCCTGGAGTGGACAGAACGAGCAGTACTTC
- | TRBJ2-1 | - | TRBV7-9 | CASSSGGEQFF | TGTGCCAGCAGCTCCGGAGGTGAGCAGTTCTTC
- | TRBJ1-2 | - | TRBV5-6 | CASSDPGRYYGYTF | TGTGCCAGCAGTGACCCGGGGCGCTACTATGGCTACACCTTC
TRBD2 | TRBJ2-3 | few | TRBV6-4 | CASSSDGVSEREKDTDTQYF | TGTGCCAGCAGTTCGGATGGAGTTTCGGAGCGGGAGAAGGACACAGATACGCAGTATTTT
- | TRBJ1-2 | - | TRBV23-1 | CASSQSGVWGEGYGYTF | TGCGCCAGCAGTCAATCAGGGGTTTGGGGGGAGGGCTATGGCTACACCTTC
- | TRBJ2-7 | - | TRBV11-2 | CASSLGPNYEQYF | TGTGCCAGCAGCTTAGGGCCGAACTACGAGCAGTACTTC
- | TRBJ2-2 | - | TRBV9 | CASSAHGGPNTGELFF | TGTGCCAGCAGCGCACATGGCGGACCGAACACCGGGGAGCTGTTTTTT
- | TRBJ2-7 | - | TRBV21-1 | CASSLREDEQYF | TGTGCCAGCAGCTTAAGGGAGGACGAGCAGTACTTC
- | TRBJ1-2 | - | TRBV5-8 | CASIMGHYGYTF | TGTGCCAGCATTATGGGTCACTATGGCTACACCTTC
TRBD1 | TRBJ1-1 | - | TRBV30 | CAWLRGDRGREAFF | TGTGCCTGGCTCCGAGGGGACAGGGGGCGAGAAGCTTTCTTT
TRBD1 | TRBJ1-2 | - | TRBV27 | CASSQSDRGRYGYTF | TGTGCCAGCAGCCAGTCGGACAGGGGGCGCTATGGCTACACCTTC
- | TRBJ2-4 | - | TRBV5-1 | CASSPDGVPPKNIQYF | TGCGCCAGCAGTCCGGACGGCGTCCCCCCCAAAAACATTCAGTACTTC
TRBD1 | TRBJ2-7 | once | TRBV7-2 | CASSPWTGGIEQYF | TGTGCCAGCAGCCCCTGGACAGGGGGTATCGAGCAGTACTTC
TRBD2 | TRBJ2-7 | - | TRBV10-2 | CASSESGRNYEQYF | TGCGCCAGCAGCGAGAGCGGGAGGAACTACGAGCAGTACTTC
- | TRBJ1-2 | - | TRBV6-5 | CASSLFQGYGYTF | TGTGCCAGCAGTTTATTCCAGGGCTATGGCTACACCTTC